These 17 T cell receptor beta chains share one sample of origin, sequenced in a study of shared clonotypes between healthy human individuals. Profiled with immunoSEQ multiplex PCR; TCRdb holds only in-frame clones, not every one. The table includes approximately 740,000 clones, under 80% detected once. The specimen was memory CD4+ T cells sorted from blood. The subset here: CD45RA-negative fraction. The receptor set was obtained from a woman in her 30s in good health.

CDR3 coding DNA: TGTGCCAGCAGCTTAGTTACCCAACAGGCCCAAGAGACCCAGTACTTC. Translating it yields CASSLVTQQAQETQYF. V is TRBV11-2 and J is TRBJ2-5, with D tentatively TRBD1 (5 bases). Germline V gene lookup returns CDR1 SGHAT and CDR2 FQNNGV. Trimming shortened V by 1 base and J by 1 base, and 13 bases separated the two germline ends. This CDR3 has 16 amino acids. The whole variable domain, remainder taken from reference TRBV11-2 and TRBJ2-5, is EAGVAQSPRYKIIEKRQSVAFWCNPISGHATLYWYQQILGQGPKLLIQFQNNGVVDDSQLPKDRFSAERLKGVDSTLKIQPAKLEDSAVYLCASSLVTQQAQETQYFGPGTRLLVL.

V and J are TRBV6-1 and TRBJ2-3, with D unresolved. V was shortened by 8 bases and J by 0 bases, with 9 bases between the two germline ends. Germline V gene lookup returns CDR1 MNHNS and CDR2 SASEGT. The CDR3 runs 13 residues. CDR3 residues: CASRGPSTDTQYF. CDR3 in DNA: TGTGCCAGCCGTGGACCTAGCACAGATACGCAGTATTTT.

This clone was detected ten times or more. The CDR3 spells CASRTRASNTEAFF. CDR3 bases: TGTGCCAGCAGGACCAGGGCGTCCAACACTGAAGCTTTCTTT. V usage is TRBV2 and J usage is TRBJ1-1, with a possible D match to TRBD1 (5 bases). The V gene's germline CDR1 is SNHLY and CDR2 FYNNEI. Trimming pared 6 bases from V and 2 bases from J, leaving 13 bases between. The CDR3 covers 14 residues.

J is TRBJ2-7 and V is TRBV7-2, with no clear D. V lost 5 bases and J 2 bases, leaving 4 bases between the germline ends. This CDR3 is 11 amino acids long. Germline CDR1 SGHTA, CDR2 FQGNSA. CDR3 region: CASSNTYEQYF. The CDR3 DNA is TGTGCCAGCAGCAACACCTACGAGCAGTACTTC.

This clone has a handful of counts. The rearrangement joins TRBV4-1 to TRBJ2-7; D uncertain. This CDR3 has 16 amino acids. Looked up from germline, CDR1 is MGHRA and CDR2 is YSYEKL. V lost 1 base to trimming and J lost 0 bases, with 13 bases between them. The CDR3 DNA is TGCGCCAGCAGCCAAGTCAATACAGTGAGCTCCTACGAGCAGTACTTC. Translation: CASSQVNTVSSYEQYF.

The chain recombines TRBV7-3 with TRBJ2-1, with 13 bases fitting TRBD2. Trimming cost V 3 bases and J 8 bases; bases outside gene matches: 4. Germline loops: CDR1 SGHTA, CDR2 FQGTGA. The CDR3 sequence is 15 residues long. The DNA for the CDR3 is TGTGCCAGCAGCTTGACTAGCGGGAGGTCCGATGAGCAGTTCTTC. It translates to CASSLTSGRSDEQFF. The entire variable domain, with the rest obtained from reference TRBV7-3 and TRBJ2-1, is as follows: GAGVSQTPSNKVTEKGKYVELRCDPISGHTALYWYRQSLGQGPEFLIYFQGTGAADDSGLPNDRFFAVRPEGSVSTLKIQRTERGDSAVYLCASSLTSGRSDEQFFGPGTRLTVL.

About this clone: The sample holds other DNA sequences that translate to the same CDR3. This sequence joins TRBV5-1 and TRBJ2-7; TRBD1 is a possible D gene (5 bases). The CDR3 loop spans 13 amino acids. The V end lost 2 bases, the J end lost 3 bases, and 9 bases lay between the germline ends. CDR1 and CDR2 (germline): SGHRS, YFSETQ. As DNA, the CDR3 is TGCGCCAGCAGCTTCGGACATAACTACGAGCAGTACTTC. Its protein is CASSFGHNYEQYF.

The V call is TRBV11-2, the J call TRBJ1-4; TRBD1 might be the D (5 bases). Germline V gene lookup returns CDR1 SGHAT and CDR2 FQNNGV. V was trimmed by 0 bases and J by 10 bases, leaving 9 bases between them. This CDR3 region has 13 residues. Written as DNA, the CDR3 is TGTGCCAGCAGCTTAGAGAGGGGTGGAAAACTGTTTTTT. This gives the protein CASSLERGGKLFF.

The CDR3 is CAISDRGLGDEQFF. CDR3 bases: TGTGCCATCTCAGACAGGGGGCTTGGGGATGAGCAGTTCTTC. V gene TRBV19 combines with J gene TRBJ2-1, with 10 bases that match TRBD1. The CDR3 totals 14 residues. Germline trimming cut 10 bases from V and 8 bases from J; bases unmatched to any gene: 11. CDR1 is LNHDA, CDR2 SQIVND, per germline (reference sequence).

V is TRBV19 and J is TRBJ2-7, with 11 bases fitting TRBD2. V lost 5 bases, J lost 0 bases, and 6 bases stayed unmatched. Germline CDR1 reads LNHDA; CDR2 reads SQIVND (reference sequence). CDR3 length: 16 amino acids. This chain's CDR3 is CASSSMTSGNSYEQYF. CDR3 coding DNA: TGTGCCAGTAGTTCTATGACTAGCGGGAACTCCTACGAGCAGTACTTC. The whole variable domain, remainder taken from reference TRBV19 and TRBJ2-7, is DGGITQSPKYLFRKEGQNVTLSCEQNLNHDAMYWYRQDPGQGLRLIYYSQIVNDFQKGDIAEGYSVSREKKESFPLTVTSAQKNPTAFYLCASSSMTSGNSYEQYFGPGTRLTVT.

The rearrangement links TRBV10-3 to TRBJ1-1; no firm D call. The length of the CDR3 is 9 residues. V lost 6 bases and J lost 11, with 7 bases in between. The germline CDR1 and CDR2 sequences are ENHRY and SYGVKD. The CDR3 nucleotides read TGTGCCATCAGGAACGGTGCTTTCTTT. Amino acids: CAIRNGAFF.

The V and J genes are TRBV5-1 and TRBJ2-7, with 9 bases aligning to TRBD2. The CDR3 loop spans 17 amino acids. Losses at the gene ends were 4 bases for V and 0 bases for J; bases not matched to a gene: 11. Germline CDR1 reads SGHRS; CDR2 reads YFSETQ. The CDR3 protein is CASSRGLAGARSYEQYF. The CDR3 DNA sequence: TGCGCCAGCAGCCGTGGGTTAGCGGGAGCACGCTCCTACGAGCAGTACTTC.

This chain uses TRBV25-1 with TRBJ2-7, with TRBD2 matching over 7 bases. CDR1 is MGHDK, CDR2 SYGVNS, per germline. V lost 5 bases, J lost 3 bases, and 10 bases stayed unmatched. The CDR3 has 15 residues. The CDR3 here is CASSPPGLTLYEQYF. In DNA form, the CDR3 reads TGTGCCAGCAGTCCACCGGGACTAACCCTCTACGAGCAGTACTTC.

This sequence joins TRBV15 and TRBJ2-1; D gene unclear. The V gene's germline CDR1 is LNHNV and CDR2 YYDKDF (reference sequence). Trimming took 2 bases from V and 4 from J, leaving 9 bases between them. The CDR3 consists of 14 residues. The CDR3 nucleotides read TGTGCCACCAGCAGACTTGACGGATACAATGAGCAGTTCTTC. Translating it yields CATSRLDGYNEQFF.

This clone appeared a few times. The gene calls are TRBV5-1 and TRBJ1-3; no definite D call. This CDR3 comprises 14 residues. V lost 5 bases, J lost 0 bases, and 9 bases lay in between. Per germline, CDR1 SGHRS and CDR2 YFSETQ. The CDR3: CASSIDNSGNTIYF. Written as DNA, the CDR3 is TGCGCCAGCAGTATTGACAACTCTGGAAACACCATATATTTT. The variable domain in full, with the rest retrieved from reference TRBV5-1 and TRBJ1-3, is KAGVTQTPRYLIKTRGQQVTLSCSPISGHRSVSWYQQTPGQGLQFLFEYFSETQRNKGNFPGRFSGRQFSNSRSEMNVSTLELGDSALYLCASSIDNSGNTIYFGEGSWLTVV.

The chain carries TRBV7-8 and TRBJ1-3; D gene uncertain. This CDR3 region has 16 residues. Germline V gene lookup returns CDR1 SGHVS and CDR2 FQNEAQ. V was cut by 5 bases and J by 0 bases, with 14 bases left in between. The chain's CDR3 is CASSRLTDSSGNTIYF. The CDR3, as DNA: TGTGCCAGCAGCCGTCTGACCGACTCCTCTGGAAACACCATATATTTT.

This clone was seen a handful of times. The chain recombines TRBV5-1 with TRBJ2-1; D perhaps matches TRBD1 (6 bases). The CDR3 has 15 residues. Germline V gives CDR1 SGHRS, CDR2 YFSETQ. V was cut by 7 bases and J by 4 bases, with 18 bases left in between. The CDR3 here is CASDRSPGAYNEQFF. DNA of the CDR3: TGCGCCAGCGACAGGTCCCCCGGGGCGTACAATGAGCAGTTCTTC.